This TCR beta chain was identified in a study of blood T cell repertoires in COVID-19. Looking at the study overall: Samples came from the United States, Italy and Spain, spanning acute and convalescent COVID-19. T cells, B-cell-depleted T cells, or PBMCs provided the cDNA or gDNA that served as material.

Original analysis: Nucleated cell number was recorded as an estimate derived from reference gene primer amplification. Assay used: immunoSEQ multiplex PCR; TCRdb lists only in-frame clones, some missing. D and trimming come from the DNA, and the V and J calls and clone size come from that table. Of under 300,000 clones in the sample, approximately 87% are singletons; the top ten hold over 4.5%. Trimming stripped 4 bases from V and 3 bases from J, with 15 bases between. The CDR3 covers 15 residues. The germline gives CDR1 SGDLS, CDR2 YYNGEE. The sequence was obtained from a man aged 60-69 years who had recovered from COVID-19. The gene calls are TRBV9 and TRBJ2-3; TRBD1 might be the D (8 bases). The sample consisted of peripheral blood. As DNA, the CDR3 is TGTGCCAGCAGCCTACAGGGGGAGGGTACAGATACGCAGTATTTT. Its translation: CASSLQGEGTDTQYF.